This paragraph covers one TCR beta chain sequence. What it recognizes is unknown. The data were taken from a study of Ad26.COV2.S vaccination and SARS-CoV-2 variants. At the level of the study: Participant was drawn from the COV1001 Ad26.COV2.S trial arm. Administration of Ad26.COV2.S was intramuscular, either once or twice 56 days apart. Study findings and constraints: People who got the vaccine had more spike-specific TCR breadth than people who got placebo.

Only in-frame clones appear in the TCRdb table, and some are missing; sequencing was by immunoSEQ multiplex PCR. Of about 350,000 clones in the sample, roughly 90% were seen once. The treatment is: around 19 received Ad26.COV2.S at low or high dose, single or two shots; five or six received placebo; per-sample allocation not given. All samples were drawn on day 63, counting from the first vaccine or placebo injection. As its vector, the vaccine had Ad26, which expressed Wuhan-strain SARS-CoV-2 spike. Germline V gene sequence: CDR1 SGHTA, CDR2 FQGTGA. The CDR3 has 13 amino acids. Trimming shortened V by 3 bases and J by 2 bases, and 7 bases separated the two germline ends.

The specimen comprised peripheral blood, sampled in a trial of Ad26.COV2.S vaccine versus placebo. This receptor was obtained from a person between 18 and 60 years old who received the Ad26.COV2.S COVID-19 vaccine or a placebo. The V and J genes are TRBV7-3 and TRBJ2-5, with unresolved D. The CDR3, as DNA: TGTGCCAGCAGCTTTAGCAGGCAAGAGACCCAGTACTTC. Amino acids: CASSFSRQETQYF. The full variable domain, completed using reference TRBV7-3 and TRBJ2-5, is GAGVSQTPSNKVTEKGKYVELRCDPISGHTALYWYRQSLGQGPEFLIYFQGTGAADDSGLPNDRFFAVRPEGSVSTLKIQRTERGDSAVYLCASSFSRQETQYFGPGTRLLVL.